Listed below are T cell receptor beta chains from one sample, sequenced in a study of blood T cells in healthy people across ages. TCRdb ran MiXCR on the 5' RACE reads and lists one entry per CDR3 protein. The sample lists around 1,100,000 distinct CDR3 sequences; more than 30% were seen once. Sequencing was carried out using blood. These receptors all stem from a man younger than 30 in good health. The CDR3 runs from the conserved cysteine through the conserved F or W. D genes are given only for firm matches. Where a row states a size, it is once, few, many or the class of an expanded clone; other rows omit it.

clone_size j_call d_call v_call cdr3_aa cdr3_nt
few TRBJ2-3 . TRBV6-6 CASSGDRADTQYF TGTGCCAGCAGTGGAGATAGGGCAGATACGCAGTATTTT
. TRBJ2-5 TRBD1 TRBV4-1 CASSQGTGGYETQYF TGCGCCAGCAGCCAAGGAACAGGGGGCTATGAGACCCAGTACTTC
. TRBJ2-7 TRBD2 TRBV3-1 CASSHRAGAPYEQYF TGTGCCAGCAGCCATAGAGCGGGAGCCCCCTACGAGCAGTACTTC
. TRBJ2-3 . TRBV30 CAWSRQLGPQGADTQYF TGTGCCTGGAGTAGACAGCTAGGCCCGCAAGGGGCAGATACGCAGTATTTT
. TRBJ1-5 . TRBV7-2 CASSPPGLLGNQPQHF TGTGCCAGCAGTCCACCAGGGCTTCTGGGCAATCAGCCCCAGCATTTT
few TRBJ1-1 . TRBV5-5 CASRIIPGTEAFF TGTGCGTCGAGGATCATCCCAGGGACTGAAGCTTTCTTT
. TRBJ2-7 . TRBV27 CATKGRSSYNEQYF TGTGCCACCAAGGGGCGTAGCTCCTACAATGAGCAGTACTTC
. TRBJ1-2 . TRBV20-1 CSASPAENYGYTF TGCAGTGCTAGTCCTGCAGAGAACTATGGCTACACCTTC
many TRBJ1-1 TRBD1 TRBV12-3/TRBV12-4 CASSRDSNTEAFF TGTGCCAGCAGCCGGGACAGCAACACTGAAGCTTTCTTT
. TRBJ1-6 . TRBV20-1 CSARVQGNNSPLHF TGCAGTGCTAGAGTGCAGGGAAACAATTCACCCCTCCATTTT
. TRBJ1-5 . TRBV20-1 CSALRGGVSNQPQHF TGCAGTGCCCTACGGGGAGGAGTGAGCAATCAGCCCCAGCATTTT
few TRBJ2-1 . TRBV9 CASSVRLGYNEQFF TGTGCCAGCAGCGTAAGACTTGGCTACAATGAGCAGTTCTTC
. TRBJ2-3 TRBD2 TRBV20-1 CSASPTSSTDTQYF TGCAGTGCTAGTCCGACTAGCAGCACAGATACGCAGTATTTT
. TRBJ2-3 . TRBV21-1 CASSTGGGGPTDTQYF TGTGCCAGCAGCACCGGTGGGGGGGGACCCACAGATACGCAGTATTTT
. TRBJ2-7 . TRBV5-1 CASTSKGEQYF TGCGCCAGCACTTCTAAAGGCGAGCAGTACTTC
once TRBJ1-2 . TRBV12-3/TRBV12-4 CASSVGGQYGYTF TGTGCCAGCAGTGTTGGGGGACAATATGGCTACACCTTC
. TRBJ2-3 . TRBV9 CASSVPRIDTQYF TGTGCCAGCAGCGTTCCGAGGATAGATACGCAGTATTTT
few TRBJ1-5 . TRBV2 CASVGQLGSNQPQHF TGTGCCAGCGTCGGGCAGCTTGGTAGCAATCAGCCCCAGCATTTT
few TRBJ1-2 . TRBV20-1 CSARGAGYGYTF TGCAGTGCTAGGGGGGCAGGCTATGGCTACACCTTC
few TRBJ2-5 TRBD1 TRBV4-1 CASSHGRTGPYQETQYF TGCGCCAGCAGCCACGGTAGGACAGGGCCATACCAAGAGACCCAGTACTTC
once TRBJ2-5 . TRBV30 CAWRRAQETQYF TGTGCCTGGAGACGGGCCCAAGAGACCCAGTACTTC
many TRBJ2-5 . TRBV6-5 CASSRKETQYF TGTGCCAGCAGCCGTAAAGAGACCCAGTACTTC
. TRBJ2-5 . TRBV7-2 CASSLAGQGARETQYF TGTGCCAGCAGCTTAGCCGGGCAGGGAGCTCGAGAGACCCAGTACTTC
. TRBJ1-1 . TRBV12-3/TRBV12-4 CASSLWGTTEAFF TGTGCCAGCAGTTTGTGGGGCACCACTGAAGCTTTCTTT
. TRBJ1-2 . TRBV24-1 CATRGAIRDGYGYTF TGTGCCACCAGGGGAGCTATCCGGGACGGCTATGGCTACACCTTC
. TRBJ2-1 . TRBV7-2 CASSSVGRGNEQFF TGTGCCAGCAGCTCAGTGGGCCGGGGCAATGAGCAGTTCTTC
. TRBJ1-1 . TRBV4-1 CASSQAEEAFF TGCGCCAGCAGCCAAGCAGAGGAGGCTTTCTTT